This TCR beta chain was found in a study of vaccination and CD4 T cells after COVID-19. Sample treatment: roughly ten-day PBMC culture with coronavirus spike peptide pools or control peptides (ViraFEST assay). At days 3 and 7, half the medium was exchanged for fresh IL-2 medium. Sequencing of the DNA from cultured CD4+ T cells was carried out with the Oncomine TCR Beta short-read assay. TCRdb re-called the PCR reads with MiXCR, one entry per CDR3 protein. The sample lists approximately 20,000 distinct CDR3 sequences, 46% occurring once. The CDR3 spans 18 residues. The germline CDR1 and CDR2 sequences are MNHEY and SMNVEV (reference sequence). Unmatched junction bases numbered 16, after V lost 3 bases and J lost 5 bases. This clonotype was seen more than once but under ten times. No antigen is known for it.

The clonotype was recovered from a human donor who had recovered from COVID-19. The chain links TRBV27 to TRBJ2-5, with 9 bases aligning to TRBD2. The sample here was CD4+ T cells from blood, cultured in vitro, taken after SARS-CoV-2 vaccination. The chain's CDR3 is CASSFDFRNSGRKETQYF. CDR3 sequence (DNA): TGTGCCAGCAGTTTTGATTTTAGGAATAGCGGGAGAAAGGAGACCCAGTACTTC.